This TCR beta chain was retrieved from a study of T cells in Graves' hyperthyroidism and ophthalmopathy. Study-level information: Blood from the periphery was taken at initial diagnosis, before any treatment.

TCR beta CDR3 regions were amplified from RNA transcripts. HTBI primers drove first-round RT-PCR of the TCR CDR3. TCRdb called the multiplex PCR reads again in MiXCR, with one record for every CDR3 protein. The sample lists 400,000 to 500,000 distinct CDR3 sequences; about 14% were seen once. V was trimmed by 1 base and J by 1 base, leaving 7 bases between them. From germline, CDR1 is SEHNR and CDR2 FQNEAQ (reference sequence). This CDR3 is 15 amino acids long. Ten or more counts support this clonotype. Enrolled ophthalmopathy patients presented with a Clinical Activity Score of at least 3, a NOSPECS grade of at least 4, and disease duration under 3 months.

The chain couples TRBV7-9 to TRBJ2-2; D possibly corresponds to TRBD2 (5 bases). Input material: blood. The TCR originated in a man aged 18 to 30 with Graves' ophthalmopathy. For the CDR3, the DNA is TGTGCCAGCAGCTTAGATGCGGGGAACACCGGGGAGCTGTTTTTT. Its protein is CASSLDAGNTGELFF. Full variable domain (rest looked up from reference TRBV7-9 and TRBJ2-2): DTGVSQNPRHKITKRGQNVTFRCDPISEHNRLYWYRQTLGQGPEFLTYFQNEAQLEKSRLLSDRFSAERPKGSFSTLEIQRTEQGDSAMYLCASSLDAGNTGELFFGEGSRLTVL.